This T cell receptor (beta chain) was profiled in a study of blood T cell repertoires in COVID-19. Study overall: The United States, Italy and Spain were the sources of the acute and convalescent COVID-19 samples. Sample material is recorded as cDNA or gDNA derived from T cells, B-cell-depleted T cells, or PBMCs.

This clone has only one observation. Study processing details: It was from reference gene primer amplification that nucleated cell counts were estimated. Sequencing was performed with immunoSEQ multiplex PCR; in TCRdb, only in-frame clones are kept and a portion is missing. That table gives V, J and clone size, and the DNA gave D and trimming. The sample lists 250,000 to 300,000 clones; roughly 85% were seen once. The specimen was peripheral blood. This receptor was taken from a man in his fifties with active or convalescent COVID-19.

This chain's CDR3 is CASSFGVTGSAFF. CDR3 in DNA: TGTGCCAGCAGTTTCGGCGTGACAGGCTCAGCTTTCTTT. The rearrangement links TRBV28 to TRBJ1-1; D is perhaps TRBD1 (6 bases). The V and J ends lost 3 bases and 10 bases respectively, with 15 bases between them. This CDR3 contains 13 residues. Per germline, CDR1 MDHEN and CDR2 SYDVKM.